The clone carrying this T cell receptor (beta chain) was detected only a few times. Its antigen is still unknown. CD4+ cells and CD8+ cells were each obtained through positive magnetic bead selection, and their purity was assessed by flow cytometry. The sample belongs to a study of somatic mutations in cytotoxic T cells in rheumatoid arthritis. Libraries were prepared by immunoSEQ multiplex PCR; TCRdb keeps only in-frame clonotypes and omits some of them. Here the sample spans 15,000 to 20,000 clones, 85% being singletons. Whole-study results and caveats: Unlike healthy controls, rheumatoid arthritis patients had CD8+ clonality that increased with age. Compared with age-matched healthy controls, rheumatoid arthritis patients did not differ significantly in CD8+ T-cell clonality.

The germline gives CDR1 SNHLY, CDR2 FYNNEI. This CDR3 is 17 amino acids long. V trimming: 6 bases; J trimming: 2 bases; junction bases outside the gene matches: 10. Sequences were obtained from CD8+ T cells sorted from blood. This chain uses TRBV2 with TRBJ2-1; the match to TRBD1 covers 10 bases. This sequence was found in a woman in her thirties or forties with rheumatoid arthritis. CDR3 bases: TGTGCCAGCAGCGAGGGGACCGGGACAGGGGCCTACAATGAGCAGTTCTTC. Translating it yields CASSEGTGTGAYNEQFF.